These 2 T cell receptor beta chains were all obtained from the same sample, sequenced in a study of T cell responses to AZD1222 COVID-19 vaccine. Data came from immunoSEQ multiplex PCR; TCRdb stores just in-frame clones and leaves some out. Among almost 95,000 clones listed, roughly 85% were seen once. Sequenced here: peripheral blood, sampled 28 days after the second AZD1222 dose. These receptors came from an adult who received the AZD1222 COVID-19 vaccine.

About this clone itself: This specimen includes other DNA sequences encoding the same CDR3. The chain uses TRBV2 and TRBJ2-3; D call uncertain. Germline V CDR1 and CDR2: SNHLY, FYNNEI. This CDR3 has 14 amino acids. The ends were cut back, 3 bases at V and 1 base at J, with 8 bases in the middle. CDR3 nucleotides: TGTGCCAGCAGTGACAGAGAGGGCACAGATACGCAGTATTTT. As protein: CASSDREGTDTQYF.

J is TRBJ2-1 and V is TRBV7-6, with D uncertain. V was clipped by 0 bases and J by 6 bases, with 15 bases between them. CDR3 length: 16 amino acids. Germline V gene sequence: CDR1 SGHVS, CDR2 FNYEAQ. This chain's CDR3 is CASSLAAVTAPNEQFF. CDR3 bases: TGTGCCAGCAGCTTAGCAGCAGTAACAGCACCCAATGAGCAGTTCTTC.